What follows are 22 T cell receptor beta chains derived from one specimen sequenced in a study of T cell repertoires in cytomegalovirus infection. These receptors have no identified antigens. TCRdb processed the reads anew with MiXCR; each CDR3 protein has one entry. The sample shows about 830,000 distinct CDR3 sequences, approximately 30% of them seen only once. This specimen consisted of cultured CD8+ T cells from PBMCs, obtained from culture after CMV antigen stimulation. These receptors were obtained from a human donor in good health (CMV status not recorded). Some clones in this sample may be carry-over from other donors' samples.

CDR3 protein: CASGFLLGTGGGIGEQFF. The CDR3 DNA follows: TGTGCTAGTGGTTTTCTTTTAGGGACAGGGGGCGGAATTGGTGAGCAGTTCTTC. The chain has TRBV12-5 and TRBJ2-1, with 12 bases identical to TRBD1. CDR3 length: 18 residues. CDR1 is LGHNT, CDR2 FRNRAP, per germline. The V gene end was trimmed by 3 bases and the J gene end by 9 bases; junction bases not matched to a gene: 15. The whole variable domain, remainder taken from reference TRBV12-5 and TRBJ2-1, is DARVTQTPRHKVTEMGQEVTMRCQPILGHNTVFWYRQTMMQGLELLAYFRNRAPLDDSGMPKDRFSAEMPDATLATLKIQPSEPRDSAVYFCASGFLLGTGGGIGEQFFGPGTRLTVL.

The gene calls are TRBV12-3 or TRBV12-4 and TRBJ1-2; D is unresolved. V lost 5 bases, J lost 3 bases, and 13 bases lay in between. The CDR3 sequence is 14 residues long. The CDR3 DNA is TGTGCCAGCAGTATTTCCGGGTCCTACTATGGCTACACCTTC. Its protein is CASSISGSYYGYTF.

The CDR3 spells CASSPAVRWPTGYTF. The CDR3, as DNA: TGTGCCAGCAGCCCAGCTGTACGGTGGCCCACTGGCTACACCTTC. V usage is TRBV7-9 and J usage is TRBJ1-2; D is unclear. The V end lost 5 bases, the J end lost 7 bases, and 20 bases lay between the germline ends. Germline V CDR1 and CDR2: SEHNR, FQNEAQ (reference sequence). The CDR3 is 15 residues long.

This clonotype was seen at least ten times. Compared with germline, one end of the junction differs, possibly owing to a read error. This rearrangement joins TRBV7-7 to TRBJ2-2; D might be TRBD1 (5 bases). Germline V CDR1 and CDR2: SSHAT, FNYEAQ (reference sequence). The CDR3 runs 14 residues. DNA of the CDR3: TGTGCTAGCAGCCTTGACCAGGGCACCGGGGAGCTGTTTTTT. Amino acids: CASSLDQGTGELFF.

Many counts were recorded for this clonotype. The gene calls are TRBV12-3 or TRBV12-4 and TRBJ1-2; weak D call: TRBD1 (5 bases). V lost 6 bases to trimming and J lost 3 bases, with 11 bases between them. The CDR3 covers 13 residues. In DNA form, the CDR3 reads TGTGCCAGCAGCCCCGGACATTACTATGGCTACACCTTC. Protein sequence: CASSPGHYYGYTF.

This clonotype was seen ten or more times. The chain recombines TRBV7-8 with TRBJ1-2, with TRBD1 matching over 7 bases. After removal of 1 base from V and 4 bases from J, the junction contained 12 bases not matched to a gene. The germline V gene encodes CDR1 SGHVS and CDR2 FQNEAQ. This CDR3 has 17 amino acids. CDR3 in DNA: TGTGCCAGCAGCTTAGGGGGACAGCGAGTTGGGGGCTATGGCTACACCTTC. Its translation is CASSLGGQRVGGYGYTF.

To note about this clonotype: Being one base from a much bigger clone, this may be a read error. Here the CDR3 omits its conserved ending phenylalanine or tryptophan, so a read error is the likely source. V usage is TRBV7-6 and J usage is TRBJ2-1, with a weak D call TRBD2 (6 bases). This CDR3 is built from 14 residues. Deletions cut 8 bases from V and 5 bases from J, with 16 bases between. The germline gives CDR1 SGHVS, CDR2 FNYEAQ. In DNA, the CDR3 is TGTGCCAGCTCCCTTGGGGGGAGAGACAATGAGCAGTTCTCC. Encoded protein: CASSLGGRDNEQFS.

Ten or more counts support this clonotype. Mismatch with germline at one junction end may stem from a read error. The chain employs TRBV7-2 and TRBJ1-5; the D is unclear. CDR3 size: 15 residues. Per germline, CDR1 SGHTA and CDR2 FQGNSA. CDR3 sequence reads: CASTLGKGSAQPQHF. The CDR3 coding sequence is TGTGCCAGCACCTTAGGCAAGGGTAGCGCTCAGCCCCAGCATTTT.

This clonotype was recorded at least ten times. V and J are TRBV28 and TRBJ1-5; 7 nucleotides match TRBD1. Germline V gives CDR1 MDHEN, CDR2 SYDVKM. This CDR3 contains 15 residues. V was pared by 4 bases and J by 8 bases, with 11 bases of the junction left unmatched. In DNA form, the CDR3 reads TGTGCCAGCAGTTCGGGACAGCTTCGGCTTGAGCCCCAGCATTTT. This encodes CASSSGQLRLEPQHF.

Only a few counts were recorded for this clonotype. V and J are TRBV20-1 and TRBJ2-7; TRBD1 aligns across 7 bases. V lost 6 bases to trimming and J lost 0 bases; unmatched junction nucleotides: 5. The CDR3 has 13 residues. Per germline, CDR1 DFQATT and CDR2 SNEGSKA (reference sequence). The CDR3 DNA sequence: TGCAGTGCCCTCCGGGACAGCTCCTACGAGCAGTACTTC. Its protein product is CSALRDSSYEQYF.

This clonotype turned up a few times. The chain carries TRBV19 and TRBJ1-1; tentative D call: TRBD1 (6 bases). Trimming pared 1 base from V and 5 bases from J, leaving 8 bases between. The CDR3 spans 13 residues. The V gene's germline CDR1 is LNHDA and CDR2 SQIVND (reference sequence). CDR3 DNA: TGTGCCAGTAGTATAGGACAGGCTACTGAAGCTTTCTTT. Its translation: CASSIGQATEAFF.

This sequence joins TRBV7-9 and TRBJ2-7; a weak D match, TRBD1 (6 bases). Germline values: CDR1 SEHNR, CDR2 FQNEAQ (reference sequence). V dropped 0 bases and J dropped 2 bases, with 14 bases sitting between them. The CDR3 length is 16 residues. CDR3 amino acids: CASSLAGGRGPYEQYV. The CDR3 DNA follows: TGTGCCAGCAGCTTAGCTGGGGGCCGAGGACCCTACGAGCAGTACGTC.

The chain joins TRBV7-2 to TRBJ2-1, with D unclear. Germline V gene data show CDR1 as SGHTA and CDR2 as FQGNSA. CDR3 size: 20 residues. Trimming stripped 1 base from V and 4 bases from J, with 26 bases between. The CDR3 is CASSLEIVQYHVRWYNEQFF. The CDR3 nucleotides read TGTGCCAGCAGCTTAGAAATCGTCCAGTACCATGTACGGTGGTACAATGAGCAGTTCTTC.

The rearrangement joins TRBV7-3 to TRBJ1-1; D ambiguous. Germline CDR1 reads SGHTA; CDR2 reads FQGTGA. This CDR3 spans 13 amino acids. The V and J ends lost 6 bases and 6 bases respectively, with 14 bases between them. CDR3 sequence reads: CASSWTNTAEAFF. The CDR3 nucleotides read TGTGCCAGCAGTTGGACCAACACGGCTGAAGCTTTCTTT.

This clonotype appeared a few times. The rearrangement uses TRBV7-6 and TRBJ2-7, with TRBD1 matching 10 bases. With 4 bases clipped from V and 4 bases from J, the junction kept 4 bases outside the gene matches. Germline values: CDR1 SGHVS, CDR2 FNYEAQ. This CDR3 contains 14 residues. The CDR3 loop reads CASSYGQGEYEQYF. Here the CDR3 DNA reads TGTGCCAGCAGCTATGGACAGGGGGAATACGAGCAGTACTTC.

A few counts support this clonotype. The V gene is TRBV19, the J gene TRBJ1-2; the D is unclear. Germline CDR1 is LNHDA and CDR2 is SQIVND (reference sequence). This CDR3 is built from 11 residues. V dropped 3 bases and J dropped 10 bases, with 9 bases sitting between them. CDR3 nucleotide sequence: TGTGCCAGTAGTATCGGCCCTCTCTACACCTTC. Translation gives CASSIGPLYTF.

This clonotype was counted between two and nine times. The CDR3 loop reads CAISESMGWEQFF. The DNA of the CDR3 is TGTGCCATCAGTGAGTCGATGGGCTGGGAGCAGTTCTTC. The genes are TRBV10-3 and TRBJ2-1; the D is unclear. There are 13 residues in the CDR3. V lost 0 bases, J lost 10 bases, and 10 bases lay in between. Germline loops: CDR1 ENHRY, CDR2 SYGVKD.

This clonotype has more than one count but fewer than ten. The chain links TRBV29-1 to TRBJ2-3, with D unclear. Trimming stripped 2 bases from V and 0 bases from J, with 9 bases between. The CDR3 has 14 amino acids. The germline CDR1 and CDR2 sequences are SQVTM and ANQGSEA. The CDR3 region is CSVEKELSTDTQYF. DNA of the CDR3: TGCAGCGTTGAAAAGGAGCTAAGCACAGATACGCAGTATTTT.

In the case of this clonotype: Germline is not matched at one junction end, which may reflect a read error. The chain combines TRBV12-3 or TRBV12-4 with TRBJ2-1, with D perhaps assigned TRBD1 or TRBD2 (5 bases each). The CDR3 extends over 15 amino acids. CDR3 in amino acids: CASSLPGSSYDEQFF. CDR3 nucleotides: TGTGCCAGCAGTTTACCAGGGAGCTCCTACGATGAGCAGTTCTTT.

This clonotype was picked up a small number of times. The genes are TRBV6-2 or TRBV6-3 and TRBJ2-1; no clear D. This CDR3 has 13 amino acids. Germline CDR1 and CDR2: MNHEY and SVGEGT. Deletions cut 0 bases from V and 9 bases from J, with 9 bases between. As DNA, the CDR3 is TGTGCCAGCAGTTACTCAGGAGAGAGTGAGCAGTTCTTC. As protein: CASSYSGESEQFF.

Regarding this clonotype: Its ends do not fully match the called genes, so a read error is possible. The chain employs TRBV7-9 and TRBJ2-7; D unclear. The CDR3 is 16 residues long. Germline lookup yields CDR1 SEHNR and CDR2 FQNEAQ (reference sequence). The CDR3 sequence is CASSPPLPATLGEKYF. The CDR3 DNA is TGTGCCAGCAGCCCCCCCCTTCCCGCCACCCTTGGCGAGAAGTACTTC. Combining the CDR3 with reference TRBV7-9 and TRBJ2-7 gives the whole variable domain DTGVSQNPRHKITKRGQNVTFRCDPISEHNRLYWYRQTLGQGPEFLTYFQNEAQLEKSRLLSDRFSAERPKGSFSTLEIQRTEQGDSAMYLCASSPPLPATLGEKYFGPGTRLTVT.

The table lists this clonotype with a few counts. V and J are TRBV7-3 and TRBJ1-1; D gene uncertain. Germline V gene data show CDR1 as SGHTA and CDR2 as FQGTGA. The CDR3 contains 17 residues. Between the trimmed V and J ends, which lost 5 bases and 5 bases, there was a span of 24 bases. CDR3 nucleotides: TGTGCCAGCAGCCCCCCTAGCGAGCCCCGGCGGAGAACTGAAGCTTTCTTT. Protein: CASSPPSEPRRRTEAFF. Based on the CDR3 plus reference TRBV7-3 and TRBJ1-1, the full variable domain is GAGVSQTPSNKVTEKGKYVELRCDPISGHTALYWYRQSLGQGPEFLIYFQGTGAADDSGLPNDRFFAVRPEGSVSTLKIQRTERGDSAVYLCASSPPSEPRRRTEAFFGQGTRLTVV.